The clone carrying this TCR beta chain was counted a single time. The source of the sample is a study of blood T cell repertoires in COVID-19. The CDR3 has 13 amino acids. Trimming took off 4 bases at V and 4 bases at J, with 11 bases between the two ends. Germline V gene data show CDR1 as SGDLS and CDR2 as YYNGEE. Original methodology: Scientists estimated how many nucleated cells there were by amplifying reference gene primers. Assay used: immunoSEQ multiplex PCR; TCRdb lists only in-frame clones, some missing. V and J calls and clone size are given by that table; D and trimming were obtained from the DNA. This table holds approximately 280,000 clones, approximately 84% found once.

Sequences were obtained from peripheral blood. This chain links TRBV9 with TRBJ2-5; possible D gene TRBD1, 6 bases. The clonotype comes from a woman younger than 45 who had recovered from COVID-19. The CDR3 DNA is TGTGCCAGCAGCTCCGGACAGACAGAGACCCAGTACTTC. It specifies CASSSGQTETQYF.